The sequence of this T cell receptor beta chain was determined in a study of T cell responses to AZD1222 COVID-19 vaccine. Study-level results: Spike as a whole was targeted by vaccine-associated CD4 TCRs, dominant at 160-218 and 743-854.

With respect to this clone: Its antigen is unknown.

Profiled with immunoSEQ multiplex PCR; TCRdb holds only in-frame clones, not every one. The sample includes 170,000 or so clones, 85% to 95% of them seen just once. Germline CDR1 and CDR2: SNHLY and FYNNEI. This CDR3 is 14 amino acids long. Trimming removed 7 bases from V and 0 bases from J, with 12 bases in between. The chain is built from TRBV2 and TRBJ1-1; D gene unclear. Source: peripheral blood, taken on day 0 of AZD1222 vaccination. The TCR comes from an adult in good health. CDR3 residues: CASTDSRMNTEAFF. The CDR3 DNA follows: TGTGCCAGCACGGACTCCAGGATGAACACTGAAGCTTTCTTT.